One sample yielded the 5 T cell receptor beta chains listed below, sequenced in a study of cytomegalovirus exposure and HLA in healthy donors (TCRdb year 2017). Libraries were built with the immunoSEQ multiplex PCR assay. For the multiplex PCR, a mixture combining 60 forward primers for TCR Vbeta segments and 13 reverse primers for TCR Jbeta segments was used. The table was pulled from immuneACCESS by TCRdb, which kept in-frame rearrangements only. Such tables lose some clones; where checked, under half of the loss comes from unresolved V genes, and the rest has no known cause. The table for this sample lists about 130,000 clones; 80% of them were counted only once. Of the sample, about 4% falls within the top ten clones. The sequencing sample was made of PBMCs. The receptors come from a woman between 40 and 55 years old in good health and CMV-seronegative.

This rearrangement joins TRBV5-1 to TRBJ2-7; 8 positions match TRBD2. The germline V gene encodes CDR1 SGHRS and CDR2 YFSETQ. Trimming at V came to 2 bases and at J to 3 bases, leaving 4 bases not matched to a gene. CDR3 length: 14 amino acids. This CDR3 is CASSFDGTSYEQYF. The CDR3 bases are TGCGCCAGCAGCTTTGATGGGACTAGCTACGAGCAGTACTTC.

The J gene is TRBJ2-1, the V gene TRBV21-1; the table names TRBD2, a call not compared with the DNA. TRBV21-1 is listed as a pseudogene. This CDR3 contains 16 residues. The CDR3 spells CASSTPLAGVYNEQFF. CDR3 nucleotide sequence: TGTGCCAGCAGCACCCCGCTAGCGGGAGTATACAATGAGCAGTTCTTC.

This chain links TRBV27 with TRBJ1-4, with 9 nucleotides matching TRBD1. J gave up 7 bases and V 4 bases, and 10 bases lay outside the gene matches. This CDR3 comprises 16 residues. Germline values: CDR1 MNHEY, CDR2 SMNVEV (reference sequence). CDR3: CASSWQQGALGEKLFF. CDR3 sequence (DNA): TGTGCCAGCAGTTGGCAACAGGGGGCTCTAGGTGAAAAACTGTTTTTT. The entire variable domain, with the rest obtained from reference TRBV27 and TRBJ1-4, is as follows: EAQVTQNPRYLITVTGKKLTVTCSQNMNHEYMSWYRQDPGLGLRQIYYSMNVEVTDKGDVPEGYKVSRKEKRNFPLILESPSPNQTSLYFCASSWQQGALGEKLFFGSGTQLSVL.

About this clone itself: Mismatch with germline at one junction end may stem from a read error. The V call is TRBV7-7, the J call TRBJ2-2; 8 bases map to TRBD1. The length of the CDR3 is 18 residues. Per the germline V gene, CDR1 is SSHAT and CDR2 is FNYEAQ (reference sequence). CDR3 amino acids: CASSLGRWTGRDTGELFF. For the CDR3, the DNA is TGTGCTAGCAGCTTAGGGCGGTGGACAGGGCGCGACACCGGGGAGCTGTTTTTT.

The V and J genes are TRBV4-1 and TRBJ1-1, with 7 bases identical to TRBD1. Germline CDR1 is MGHRA and CDR2 is YSYEKL. V shed 6 bases, J shed 1 base, and the junction held 8 bases outside the gene matches. This CDR3 is 15 amino acids long. Here the CDR3 DNA reads TGCGCCAGCAGTCGGTCCCCAGGGGGGAACACTGAAGCTTTCTTT. Translated: CASSRSPGGNTEAFF.